This T cell receptor (beta chain) comes out of a study of blood T cell repertoires in COVID-19. Study-wide background: COVID-19 samples from acute and convalescent phases originated in the United States, Italy and Spain.

Up to 2 weeks before entering the study, exposed participants had met a COVID-19 case. Germline loops: CDR1 LGHDT, CDR2 YNNKEL (reference sequence). The CDR3 runs to 15 residues. The V end was cut by 1 base, the J end by 3 bases, with 12 bases between. Authors' analysis steps: Reference gene primers were amplified, and this amplification served to estimate nucleated cell counts. Sequencing used immunoSEQ multiplex PCR; TCRdb keeps in-frame clones, though not all of them. That table is the source of V, J and clone size, and D and trimming were worked out from the DNA. The data contain 350,000 to 400,000 clones, about 89% of them singletons.

The sample taken for sequencing was PBMCs or T cells enriched from blood (not recorded which). The source is a woman aged 40 to 50 who had been exposed to COVID-19. The chain uses TRBV3-1 (or the pseudogene TRBV3-2) and TRBJ1-2; D is possibly TRBD1 (6 bases). The CDR3 DNA follows: TGTGCCAGCAGCCAAGGCAGGGGTTCATACTATGGCTACACCTTC. Protein sequence: CASSQGRGSYYGYTF.